What follows is one TCR beta chain and its context. This clonotype was seen a few times. Its target antigen remains unknown. No much larger clone is present one base from it, and per-base qualities are unavailable. V has 3 bases trimmed and J has 2 bases trimmed; junction bases matching no gene number 2. Reading from cysteine to phenylalanine, the CDR3 counts 13 amino acids. The DNA shown is the 39-base CDR3, in frame from base 1. CDR1 DFQATT and CDR2 SNEGSKA are derived from the germline V gene (reference sequence). The data originate from a study of T cells in Graves' hyperthyroidism and ophthalmopathy (dated by TCRdb to between 2018 and 2021). With respect to the entire study: Peripheral blood was sampled at the time of initial diagnosis, prior to any treatment. TCR V-J signatures able to tell the groups apart were searched for in a discovery cohort of around 95 patients, of whom more than 40 had Graves' ophthalmopathy and 57 had stable Graves' hyperthyroidism. Whether ophthalmopathy could be predicted prospectively was tested in an independent validation cohort made up of roughly 19 hyperthyroidism patients plus 17 patients who later progressed to ophthalmopathy. The approximately 95 discovery patients were divided at random into training and test sets in a 7:3 ratio. In about 6 Graves' hyperthyroidism patients, the study also compared T-cell repertoires from thyroid tissue with T-cell repertoires from blood. Once sampling was done, hyperthyroidism patients were given methimazole at a starting dose of 30 mg daily, whereas ophthalmopathy patients were given high-dose intravenous methylprednisolone. TCR Vbeta CDR3 sequencing of around 130 peripheral blood samples (43 ophthalmopathy, about 74 hyperthyroidism and some 17 progressor patients) is reported in the paper.

Findings and caveats that apply to the study as a whole: During validation, the model predicted progression to ophthalmopathy a median of approximately 7 months ahead of onset, with around 70% sensitivity and less than 85% specificity. A 13 V-J signature model separated ophthalmopathy from stable hyperthyroidism, with 87.88% sensitivity and 81% to 83% specificity in cross-validation and 80%/75% in testing. Sample size was not statistically predetermined, and blinding of investigators to group allocation was not performed. Most expanded thyroid clonotypes (frequency above 0.001) were also found in blood, which suggests that blood repertoires may mirror thyroid immune responses.

The TCR beta CDR3 regions were amplified from the RNA transcripts. The first round of RT-PCR for the TCR CDR3 was performed with the HTBI primer set and the Qiagen OneStep RT-PCR kit. Libraries were constructed in a second round of multiplex PCR, after which size selection and purification were performed. Libraries were sequenced paired-end with 100 bp reads on an Illumina HiSeq2000. As for the original processing: SOAPnuke was used to process the raw data, with reads discarded if the reads contained adapters or uncalled bases, had a mean Phred below 15, or lacked an exact constant-primer or identifier match. COPE v1.2.5 was used to merge high-quality paired reads, and clonotypes were defined as unique nucleotide sequences. MiTCR v1.1 was used to align clonotypes to the IMGT TRBV, TRBD and TRBJ reference segments. The analysis was restricted to V-J combinations with a frequency above 0.0001, which together covered roughly 99% of the repertoires. The TCS score was defined as the ratio of F50 (clonal expansion) to E x V (chaos), calculated using BLOSUM62-based TCRdist between CDR3 peptides within each V-J. Welch's t-statistics and random forest reduced fewer than 550 V-J features to some 14, which were used in a naive Bayes classifier (R e1071). TCRdb reworked the public reads: Q25 trimming with fastp, MiXCR clone assembly, productive beta chains retained. Rows with a matching CDR3 protein are joined into one entry that keeps the most common DNA and genes. The V and J calls were not made by the authors but by TCRdb's processing. Across this sample there are under 650,000 distinct CDR3 sequences, with roughly 15% seen only once. Around 4% of the sample belongs to the ten largest clones.

Stable Graves' hyperthyroidism was defined as the absence of progression to ophthalmopathy over 18 months of follow-up. Hyperthyroidism patients were newly diagnosed, had a disease duration of under 2 months, and were aged 18 to 65 years. Patients with uncontrolled infections, other autoimmune diseases, pregnancy or lactation were excluded. Clinical symptoms, serum thyroxine and TRAb, thyroid ultrasound, and orbital computed tomography formed the basis for the diagnoses. Ficoll-Paque density gradient centrifugation was used to isolate PBMCs from 8 to 10 ml of fresh peripheral blood. Total RNA was extracted using Trizol reagent, and RNA quality was assessed on an Agilent 2100 Bioanalyzer.

The sequenced material came from blood. The rearrangement combines TRBV20-1 with TRBJ1-2, with TRBD1 matching 8 junction bases. This clonotype was obtained from a woman aged 25 to 39 with Graves' hyperthyroidism. The DNA is as follows: TGCAGTGCTAGTCACAGGGGGAACTATGGCTACACCTTC. This yields the protein CSASHRGNYGYTF.